The 25 T cell receptor beta chains below come from one sample, sequenced in a study of HIV-infected patients and healthy controls. Reverse transcription used around 500 ng RNA and constant-region primers for alpha and beta. Using multiplexing indices, alpha and beta chain libraries were generated apart by chain-specific third strand synthesis. TCRdb reprocessed the 5' RACE reads via MiXCR and lists one record per CDR3 protein. The profile shows 7,500 or so distinct CDR3 sequences, 9% to 10% of them singletons. Whole blood was used without fractionation, so all unsorted peripheral T cells were included. Specimen: blood, collected before antiretroviral therapy. Every receptor here comes from an adult with HIV infection.

This clonotype appeared many times. The J gene is TRBJ2-7, the V gene TRBV4-3; TRBD2 agrees at 7 bases. The germline V gene has CDR1 LGHNA and CDR2 YSLEER. V trimming: 0 bases; J trimming: 4 bases; junction bases outside the gene matches: 9. There are 16 residues in the CDR3. CDR3 loop: CASSQDIAGPTYEQYF. In DNA form, the CDR3 reads TGCGCCAGCAGCCAAGATATAGCGGGTCCTACTTACGAGCAGTACTTC.

This clonotype was counted many times. This chain links TRBV11-1 with TRBJ2-2; TRBD2 matches 8 bases. The ends lost 2 bases at V and 9 bases at J; junction bases unmatched: 14. Germline V gene sequence: CDR1 SGHAT, CDR2 FQDESV (reference sequence). This CDR3 is 17 amino acids long. The CDR3: CASSLYPRGGPDRELFF. The CDR3 coding sequence is TGTGCCAGCAGCTTATACCCCCGGGGGGGCCCGGATAGGGAGCTGTTTTTT.

Sample share makes this clonotype large. This chain links TRBV7-6 with TRBJ2-3; D is ambiguous. Trimming cost V 5 bases and J 0 bases, with 18 bases left between them. Germline V gives CDR1 SGHVS, CDR2 FNYEAQ. This CDR3 contains 17 residues. The CDR3 nucleotides read TGTGCCAGCAGCCCCCTGCGGAATGAAGAAAGCACAGATACGCAGTATTTT. Protein: CASSPLRNEESTDTQYF.

By share, this clonotype ranks as medium-sized. This chain connects TRBV12-3 or TRBV12-4 to TRBJ2-6; D may match TRBD1 or TRBD2 (5 bases each). This CDR3 is built from 14 residues. The V end was cut by 5 bases, the J end by 0 bases, with 5 bases between. The CDR3 protein is CASSGTSGANVLTF. The CDR3 coding sequence is TGTGCCAGCAGTGGGACCTCTGGGGCCAACGTCCTGACTTTC.

The chain carries TRBV6-6 and TRBJ1-2; D gene ambiguous. Germline V gives CDR1 MNHNY, CDR2 SVGAGI (reference sequence). The CDR3 is 14 amino acids. V was shortened by 0 bases and J by 5 bases, with 10 bases between the two germline ends. CDR3: CASSYSPADYGYTF. The CDR3 DNA sequence: TGTGCCAGCAGTTACTCACCAGCCGATTATGGCTACACCTTC.

This clonotype occurred many times. This chain uses TRBV29-1 with TRBJ2-1; TRBD1 matches 7 bases. Germline CDR1 reads SQVTM; CDR2 reads ANQGSEA. V was clipped by 7 bases and J by 10 bases; unmatched bases: 7. This CDR3 region has 11 residues. This chain's CDR3 is CSAERGPEQFF. DNA of the CDR3: TGCAGCGCAGAAAGGGGGCCCGAGCAGTTCTTC.

In regard to this clonotype: A clone one base away is much larger, so this may be a read error. CDR3 sequence: CASGQGYEQYF. DNA for the CDR3: TGTGCCAGCGGCCAAGGGTACGAGCAGTACTTC. The chain carries TRBV3-1 and TRBJ2-7; no clear D. CDR3 length: 11 residues. Germline lookup yields CDR1 LGHDT and CDR2 YNNKEL (reference sequence).

This clonotype was observed at least ten times. The CDR3 loop is CASSLVARVQPQHF. In DNA form, the CDR3 reads TGTGCCAGCAGTTTAGTCGCCAGGGTCCAGCCCCAGCATTTT. The chain carries TRBV28 and TRBJ1-5; a possible D gene is TRBD1 (5 bases). Trimming took off 2 bases at V and 7 bases at J, with 12 bases between the two ends. Germline V gene data show CDR1 as MDHEN and CDR2 as SYDVKM. This CDR3 has 14 amino acids.

J is TRBJ2-1 and V is TRBV4-1; 10 nucleotides match TRBD2. The CDR3 sequence is 18 residues long. CDR1 and CDR2 (germline): MGHRA, YSYEKL. Trimming at V came to 4 bases and at J to 4 bases, leaving 13 bases not matched to a gene. CDR3 amino acids: CASSRSPETSGIYNEQFF. The DNA for the CDR3 is TGCGCCAGCAGCCGATCCCCGGAAACTAGCGGGATTTACAATGAGCAGTTCTTC.

By proportion, this clonotype is medium-sized (0.01 to 0.1%). The rearrangement links TRBV2 to TRBJ1-5; D unclear. V lost 3 bases and J 3 bases, leaving 6 bases between the germline ends. Per germline, CDR1 SNHLY and CDR2 FYNNEI. This CDR3 has 13 amino acids. CDR3 loop: CASSDQPNQPQHF. The CDR3, as DNA: TGTGCCAGCAGTGACCAGCCCAATCAGCCCCAGCATTTT.

This clonotype was seen at least ten times. This chain connects TRBV3-1 to TRBJ2-5; TRBD1 might be the D (7 bases). The CDR3 loop spans 14 amino acids. Germline CDR1 is LGHDT and CDR2 is YNNKEL (reference sequence). Trimming cost V 2 bases and J 4 bases, with 11 bases left between them. Written as DNA, the CDR3 is TGTGCCAGCAGCCAAAGGAGGGGGCGAGAGACCCAGTACTTC. Its translation is CASSQRRGRETQYF.

By frequency in the sample, this clonotype is medium-sized. The chain combines TRBV19 with TRBJ1-5, with unresolved D. Trimming cost V 5 bases and J 0 bases, with 11 bases left between them. Germline assignment: CDR1 LNHDA and CDR2 SQIVND (reference sequence). The CDR3 has 15 residues. CDR3 protein: CASSYGGYSNQPQHF. CDR3 in DNA: TGTGCCAGTAGTTATGGCGGATATAGCAATCAGCCCCAGCATTTT. The full variable domain, its missing parts supplied by reference TRBV19 and TRBJ1-5, is DGGITQSPKYLFRKEGQNVTLSCEQNLNHDAMYWYRQDPGQGLRLIYYSQIVNDFQKGDIAEGYSVSREKKESFPLTVTSAQKNPTAFYLCASSYGGYSNQPQHFGDGTRLSIL.

This clonotype is medium-sized by share. This chain uses TRBV9 with TRBJ2-3, with D possibly being TRBD2 (5 bases). In germline, CDR1 is SGDLS, CDR2 YYNGEE. The V gene lost 4 bases and the J gene lost 0 bases, with 18 bases spanning the gap. The CDR3 loop spans 17 amino acids. The CDR3 here is CASSSPRTFSSTDTQYF. The CDR3 coding sequence is TGTGCCAGCAGCTCCCCGCGGACTTTCTCTAGCACAGATACGCAGTATTTT.

This clonotype was seen repeatedly, ten times or more. The J gene is TRBJ2-2, the V gene TRBV9; the D is unclear. V was shortened by 4 bases and J by 3 bases, with 16 bases between the two germline ends. Germline V lookup: CDR1 SGDLS, CDR2 YYNGEE. This CDR3 comprises 16 residues. The CDR3 DNA reads TGTGCCAGCAGCACACCGGGTCCAGCCGACACCGGGGAGCTGTTTTTT. It yields the protein CASSTPGPADTGELFF.

This clonotype was observed at least ten times. The chain carries TRBV14 and TRBJ1-1, with a weak D call TRBD1 (6 bases). The V end was cut by 2 bases, the J end by 11 bases, with 18 bases between. This CDR3 spans 14 amino acids. The V gene's germline CDR1 is SGHDN and CDR2 FVKESK. CDR3 protein: CASSQPGAGFGAFF. CDR3 nucleotide sequence: TGTGCCAGCAGCCAACCGGGGGCAGGGTTCGGGGCTTTCTTT.

This clonotype was seen ten or more times. The chain carries TRBV2 and TRBJ2-2, with D unresolved. Germline V gives CDR1 SNHLY, CDR2 FYNNEI. This CDR3 spans 15 amino acids. The ends were cut back, 1 base at V and 5 bases at J, with 11 bases in the middle. The CDR3 DNA is TGTGCCAGCAGTGAAGTAGCCATCTCGACCGGGGAGCTGTTTTTT. Protein: CASSEVAISTGELFF.

This clonotype occurred many times. The chain carries TRBV29-1 and TRBJ2-7; D is ambiguous. With 4 bases removed from V and 6 bases from J, the gap between germline ends came to 13 bases. The CDR3 sequence is 12 residues long. Looked up from germline, CDR1 is SQVTM and CDR2 is ANQGSEA. CDR3 nucleotides: TGCAGCGTTGCCCCTAGGGTGACCGAGCAGTACTTC. Protein: CSVAPRVTEQYF.

Many counts were recorded for this clonotype. The chain combines TRBV7-8 with TRBJ2-7, with 14 bases identical to TRBD2. The V gene end was trimmed by 5 bases and the J gene end by 5 bases; junction bases not matched to a gene: 14. The V gene's germline CDR1 is SGHVS and CDR2 FQNEAQ. The CDR3 is 18 amino acids. The CDR3 here is CASSETKGLAGVIHEQYF. In DNA, the CDR3 is TGTGCCAGCAGCGAGACCAAGGGACTAGCGGGAGTTATCCACGAGCAGTACTTC.

In this sample, this clonotype turned up many times. V usage is TRBV20-1 and J usage is TRBJ2-1; 13 bases line up with TRBD2. Per the germline V gene, CDR1 is DFQATT and CDR2 is SNEGSKA (reference sequence). This CDR3 region has 18 residues. V dropped 6 bases and J dropped 4; count of bases not matched to a gene: 15. The CDR3 loop is CSALLAGGDWGSYNEQFF. The DNA for the CDR3 is TGCAGTGCCCTACTAGCGGGAGGGGACTGGGGTTCTTACAATGAGCAGTTCTTC.

This clonotype was counted at least ten times. This rearrangement joins TRBV6-5 to TRBJ1-1; D is uncertain. This CDR3 spans 11 amino acids. V lost 4 bases and J 9 bases, leaving 9 bases between the germline ends. Germline loops: CDR1 MNHEY, CDR2 SVGAGI. The CDR3 coding sequence is TGTGCCAGCAGTTCGGAGACTAAAGCTTTCTTT. The encoded protein is CASSSETKAFF.

This clonotype was seen many times. The chain employs TRBV7-2 and TRBJ2-1; D might be TRBD2 (6 bases). Germline CDR1 and CDR2: SGHTA and FQGNSA. Deletions cut 1 base from V and 5 bases from J, with 9 bases between. The CDR3 is 14 residues long. The CDR3 loop reads CASSLGRGDNEQFF. The CDR3 region has the DNA TGTGCCAGCAGCTTAGGCCGCGGGGACAATGAGCAGTTCTTC.

This clonotype was counted ten times or more. The chain uses TRBV12-3 or TRBV12-4 and TRBJ2-5; D is undetermined. This CDR3 is 13 amino acids long. Between the trimmed V and J ends, which lost 4 bases and 2 bases, there was a span of 8 bases. The CDR3 DNA is TGTGCCAGCAGTTCACAAAATCAAGAGACCCAGTACTTC. As protein: CASSSQNQETQYF.

There are many counts of this clonotype. The chain recombines TRBV27 with TRBJ2-5, with 16 positions matching TRBD2. This CDR3 contains 17 residues. Trimming cost V 5 bases and J 4 bases; bases outside gene matches: 7. Germline V gene data show CDR1 as MNHEY and CDR2 as SMNVEV (reference sequence). The CDR3 nucleotides are TGTGCCAGCAGTCTAGGGACTAGCGGGGGGGCTGGAGAGACCCAGTACTTC. Translated: CASSLGTSGGAGETQYF.

This clonotype is large in the sample. The V and J genes are TRBV7-8 and TRBJ2-5, with D possibly being TRBD1 (5 bases). The CDR3 consists of 15 residues. V dropped 5 bases and J dropped 1 base, with 14 bases sitting between them. The germline V gene has CDR1 SGHVS and CDR2 FQNEAQ. The CDR3 spells CASSLGVGGQETQYF. In DNA, the CDR3 is TGTGCCAGCAGCCTAGGGGTCGGCGGCCAAGAGACCCAGTACTTC.

This clonotype was recorded many times. The chain employs TRBV9 and TRBJ1-5, with a possible D match to TRBD1 (5 bases). This CDR3 is 15 amino acids long. CDR1 is SGDLS and CDR2 is YYNGEE in the germline V gene. Trimming took off 3 bases at V and 5 bases at J, with 15 bases between the two ends. The CDR3 sequence: CASSAGQWGHQPQHF. CDR3 coding DNA: TGTGCCAGCAGCGCTGGCCAGTGGGGCCATCAGCCCCAGCATTTT.